This T cell receptor (beta chain) originates from a study of molecular identifiers for immune sequencing clone quantification. This clonotype has just a few counts. V lost 1 base, J lost 5 bases, and 14 bases lay in between. Germline values: CDR1 SGHAT, CDR2 FQNNGV. This CDR3 comprises 15 residues. MiXCR, run by TCRdb on the PCR reads, gives a single entry per CDR3 protein. The sample comprises around 100,000 distinct CDR3 sequences, about 35% of which are singletons, and 4% to 5% rests with the top ten. This sequence joins TRBV11-2 and TRBJ2-5; the D gene is possibly TRBD2 (5 bases). Sequencing input: naive CD8+ T cells from blood, with Jurkat cell RNA spiked in. Subset here: FACS-sorted CD8+CD4-CCR7+CD45RA+ naive T cells. This TCR derives from a human donor in good health. Some libraries in this study had Jurkat cell RNA spiked in. As DNA, the CDR3 is TGTGCCAGCAGCTTAGGCCCTCAACTAGGGGAGACCCAGTACTTC. It codes for CASSLGPQLGETQYF.